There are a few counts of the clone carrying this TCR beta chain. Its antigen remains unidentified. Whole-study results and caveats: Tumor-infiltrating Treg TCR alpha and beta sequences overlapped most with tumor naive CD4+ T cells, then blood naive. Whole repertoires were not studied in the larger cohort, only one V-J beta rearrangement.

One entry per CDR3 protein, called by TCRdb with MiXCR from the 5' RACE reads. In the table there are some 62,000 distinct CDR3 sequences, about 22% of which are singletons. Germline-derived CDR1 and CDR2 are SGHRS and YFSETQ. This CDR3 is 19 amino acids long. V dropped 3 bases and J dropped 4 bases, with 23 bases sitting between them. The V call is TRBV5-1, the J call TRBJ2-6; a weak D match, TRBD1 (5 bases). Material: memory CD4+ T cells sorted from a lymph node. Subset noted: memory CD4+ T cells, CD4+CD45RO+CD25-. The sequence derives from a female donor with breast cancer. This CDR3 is CASSSPMGQGNTGANVLTF. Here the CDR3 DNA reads TGCGCCAGCAGCTCCCCTATGGGGCAGGGAAATACCGGGGCCAACGTCCTGACTTTC.